This T cell receptor beta chain was sequenced in a study of molecular identifiers for immune sequencing clone quantification. Sorting was used to obtain naive CD8 T cells (CD8+CD4-CCR7+CD45RA+). The bulk TCR libraries were made with methods described before and with listed TCR primers. Via MiXCR, TCRdb re-called the PCR reads, giving one row per CDR3 protein. The table lists under 600,000 distinct CDR3 sequences, about 25% of them singletons. On this clonotype: As yet, its antigen is unknown. The junction departs from the called germline gene at one end, perhaps through a read error.

Study-wide results and caveats: Underestimation of highly expanded clone sizes could arise where identical TCR molecules share a barcode.

This CDR3 has 21 residues. Germline-derived CDR1 and CDR2 are LGHNA and YSLEER. The material sequenced was naive CD8+ T cells from blood, with Jurkat cell RNA spiked in. This sample's subset: FACS-sorted CD8+CD4-CCR7+CD45RA+ naive T cells. The TCR was taken from a human donor in good health. Some libraries in this study had Jurkat cell RNA spiked in. The chain is built from TRBV4-3 and TRBJ2-6; 8 bases fit TRBD1. CDR3 residues: CASSQESDRGASLFRAYVLTF. CDR3 nucleotide sequence: TGCGCCAGCAGCCAAGAGTCCGACAGGGGAGCATCTCTCTTTAGGGCCTACGTCCTGACTTTC.